This T cell receptor (beta chain) stems from a study of blood T cell repertoires in COVID-19. Cohorts were assigned according to the clinical history that participants reported. Assay: immunoSEQ multiplex PCR; the TCRdb copy retains only in-frame clones and omits some. This sample has some 180,000 clones, with 85% to 90% found just once. Germline lookup yields CDR1 SGHVS and CDR2 FNYEAQ. This CDR3 spans 13 amino acids. Trimming shortened V by 5 bases and J by 11 bases, and 16 bases separated the two germline ends. The V call is TRBV7-6, the J call TRBJ1-5; D uncertain. Material: PBMCs or T cells enriched from blood (not recorded which). The source of this sequence is a middle-aged woman in a cohort exposed to, infected with or recovered from COVID-19 (not recorded which). The CDR3 loop reads CASSPLRESAQHF. Here the CDR3 DNA reads TGTGCCAGCAGCCCCCTGCGGGAATCGGCCCAGCATTTT.